Listed here is a single TCR beta chain. This clonotype was recorded many times. Its specific antigen is unknown. No per-base quality is available; no much larger clone lies one base away. TCR cDNA was synthesized by 5'RACE template switching, through which a universal primer site and unique molecular identifiers were introduced. Priming of cDNA synthesis was performed from both the TCR alpha and TCR beta constant segments. Two PCR steps were used to amplify libraries, with sample barcodes and sequencing adapters being added in the second step. Sequencing of libraries was performed on Illumina HiSeq 2500 (2x100 bp) or NovaSeq (2x150 bp). In the authors' own workflow: MIGEC was used to demultiplex reads and collapse the reads into UMI consensus sequences, and MiXCR was used for V(D)J alignment. Clonotypes responding to the vaccine were identified with edgeR on replicate PBMC samples, with the criteria of FDR below 0.01 and a log2 fold change above 5 up to day 15. Bulk clonotypes were assigned CD4 or CD8 identity according to which sequenced CD4 or CD8 repertoire held them at higher abundance. TCRdb cleaned the public reads at Q25 with fastp, built clones with MiXCR and kept in-frame beta chains. Each CDR3 protein gets just one entry, which takes the most common genes and DNA from the rows behind it. TCRdb, rather than the study authors, made the V and J calls. The sample table records some 30,000 distinct CDR3 sequences; 4% to 4.5% of these occur just once. The leading ten clones occupy 35% to 50% of the sample.

This entry belongs to a study of T cells after yellow fever vaccination (dated by TCRdb to the late 2010s). As for the study more broadly: Libraries from fractions with low cell numbers were prepared with the SMART-Seq v4 Ultra Low Input RNA kit. To follow T-cell clones before and after both primary and booster YFV17D yellow fever vaccination, bulk TCR alpha and beta repertoires underwent longitudinal sequencing. Two healthy male donors, one aged 18 to 29 and one aged 30 to 40 years, were included in the cohort. Blood was collected at multiple timepoints before and after primary and secondary immunization, and bulk PBMC replicates and cell subsets were isolated.

Overall study outcomes, separate from this receptor: After the booster, most of the clones that had expanded following primary vaccination were detected again (just under 97% of CD4 and around 90% of CD8), which suggests that memory was broadly maintained. Because only two donors were included in the study, the extent to which the findings can be generalized is limited. Computational filtering was needed because FACS-sorted repertoires could contain abundant contaminating clonotypes from the bulk population. A small fraction of clonotypes showed up in both the CD4 and CD8 compartments, probably as a result of convergent recombination. The secondary T-cell response was found to be weaker but faster than the primary response, with a peak reached on day 5 rather than on day 15.

According to the study, the label for this sample's treatment or condition signals: live attenuated yellow fever vaccine strain. PBMCs were isolated from peripheral blood using a standard Ficoll-Paque protocol. Dynabeads CD4 and CD8 positive selection kits were used to isolate CD4 and CD8 T-cell fractions. TriZol was used to extract RNA from bulk PBMCs, CD4 and CD8 fractions, and dextramer-positive and dextramer-negative fractions. The CDR3 sequence holds 15 residues, the cysteine and phenylalanine included. The sequence is cut down to CDR3 DNA, 45 bases in frame from base 1. Sequences SEHNR (CDR1) and FQNEAQ (CDR2) are obtained from the germline V gene (reference sequence). V is shortened by 5 bases, J by 0 bases, and the region joining them spans 11 bases.

Sequenced material: CD8+ T cells sorted from PBMCs, taken 5 days after the yellow fever booster vaccination. The V gene is TRBV7-9 and the J gene is TRBJ2-1; TRBD2 is a weak D gene call, 5 bases matching. This TCR derives from a man between 25 and 39 years old who received the YFV17D yellow fever vaccine. The nucleotide sequence is TGTGCCAGCAGCACGGACTCCATCTCCTACAATGAGCAGTTCTTC. The encoded protein is CASSTDSISYNEQFF.